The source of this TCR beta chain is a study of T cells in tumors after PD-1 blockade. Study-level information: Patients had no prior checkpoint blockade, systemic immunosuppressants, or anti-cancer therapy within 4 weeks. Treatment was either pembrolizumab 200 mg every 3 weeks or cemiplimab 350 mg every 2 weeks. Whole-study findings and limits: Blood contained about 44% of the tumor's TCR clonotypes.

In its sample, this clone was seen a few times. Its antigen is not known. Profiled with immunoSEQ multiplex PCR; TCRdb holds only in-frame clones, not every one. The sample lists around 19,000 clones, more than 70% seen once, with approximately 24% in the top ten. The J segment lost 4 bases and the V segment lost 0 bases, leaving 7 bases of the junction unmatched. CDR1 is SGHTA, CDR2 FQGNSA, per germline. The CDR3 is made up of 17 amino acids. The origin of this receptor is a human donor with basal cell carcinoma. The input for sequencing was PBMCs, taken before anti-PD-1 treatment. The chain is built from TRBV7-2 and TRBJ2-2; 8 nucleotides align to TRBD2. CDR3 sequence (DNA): TGTGCCAGCAGCTTAGCGTCGAAGCGGGAGAGCACCGGGGAGCTGTTTTTT. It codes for CASSLASKRESTGELFF.